This is a list of T cell receptor beta chains from one sample in a study of cytomegalovirus exposure and HLA in healthy donors. Profiled with immunoSEQ multiplex PCR; TCRdb holds only in-frame clones, not every one. The table records fewer than 200,000 clones, 75% of them present only once. The sample taken for sequencing was PBMCs. The receptor set was obtained from a male donor in good health and CMV-seronegative. Each CDR3 is given without its conserved first and last residue. The size of a clone is reported for some rows only, either as once, few or many, or as a class for expanded clones.

j_call v_call clone_size cdr3_aa
TRBJ2-7 TRBV4-3 NA ASSQDLVGTLAGGSYEQY
TRBJ1-1 TRBV5-1 once ASSRGTANTEAF
TRBJ1-1 TRBV7-9 NA ASRGWAPNIEAF
TRBJ2-7 TRBV27 NA ASSRNTGDYEQY
TRBJ1-4 TRBV29-1 NA SYLEGFGEKLF
TRBJ1-2 TRBV13 NA ASSPLDRGLYGYT
TRBJ2-2 TRBV2 NA ASSVEGRNTGELF
TRBJ2-7 TRBV18 NA ASSPRSSGRYEQY
TRBJ1-2 TRBV7-9 few ASSLGDRHYGYT
TRBJ2-7 TRBV11-2 NA ASRKPGLAVYEQY
TRBJ1-3 TRBV4-1 NA ASSQGTLGRRNTIY
TRBJ2-1 TRBV6-5 few ASRSAGMGEQF
TRBJ2-3 TRBV7-8 NA ASSRDRAQY
TRBJ1-1 TRBV6-5 NA ASSYEGFLTEAF
TRBJ1-1 TRBV7-9 few ASSSGGAGHAFRGAF
TRBJ1-1 TRBV28 NA ASSPQTGSMNTEAF
TRBJ2-1 TRBV19 NA ASSDRAVDEQF
TRBJ2-1 TRBV6-5 NA ASSYSQSSYNEQF
TRBJ1-2 TRBV28 NA ASKSTGAGDGYT
TRBJ1-1 TRBV13 NA ASSGFEDRMNTEAF
TRBJ2-5 TRBV4-3 few ASSQHIGQGAETQY
TRBJ2-5 TRBV15 NA ATSRDSMLLSETQY
TRBJ1-2 TRBV6-5 NA ASRLDRAHLDT
TRBJ1-6 TRBV27 NA ASSLSGQGLFDSPLH
TRBJ1-5 TRBV5-1 few ASSLEGVSNQPQH
TRBJ1-5 TRBV6-5 NA ASSPDREQPQH
TRBJ1-5 TRBV5-8 NA ASSLGTVNQPQH
TRBJ2-3 TRBV5-4 NA ASSWSFSSTDTQY
TRBJ2-1 TRBV6-6 NA ASSQRERYNEQF
TRBJ1-2 TRBV10-3 NA AIRGGQMNYGYT
TRBJ2-1 TRBV10-3 few AISSGLGNEQF
TRBJ1-5 TRBV2 once ASSVRVRQPQH
TRBJ2-5 TRBV7-2 NA ASSAYRGRQETQY